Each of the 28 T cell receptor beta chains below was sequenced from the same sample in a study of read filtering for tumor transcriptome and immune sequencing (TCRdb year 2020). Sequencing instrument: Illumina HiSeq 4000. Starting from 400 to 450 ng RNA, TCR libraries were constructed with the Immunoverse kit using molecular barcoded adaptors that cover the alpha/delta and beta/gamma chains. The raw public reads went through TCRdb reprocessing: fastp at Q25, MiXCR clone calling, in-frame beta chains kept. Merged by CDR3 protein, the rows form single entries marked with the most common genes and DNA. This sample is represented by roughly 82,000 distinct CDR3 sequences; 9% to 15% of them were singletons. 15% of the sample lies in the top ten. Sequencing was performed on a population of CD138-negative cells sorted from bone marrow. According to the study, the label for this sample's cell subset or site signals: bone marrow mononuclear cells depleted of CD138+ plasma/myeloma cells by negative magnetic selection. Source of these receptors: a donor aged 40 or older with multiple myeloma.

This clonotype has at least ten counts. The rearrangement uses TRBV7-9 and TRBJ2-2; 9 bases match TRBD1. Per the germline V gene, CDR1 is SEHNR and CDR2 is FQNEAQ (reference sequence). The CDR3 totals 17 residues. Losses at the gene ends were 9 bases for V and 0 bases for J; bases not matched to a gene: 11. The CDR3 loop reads CASPPRDRASNTGELFF. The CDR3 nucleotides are TGTGCCAGTCCCCCCCGGGACAGGGCTTCGAACACCGGGGAGCTGTTTTTT.

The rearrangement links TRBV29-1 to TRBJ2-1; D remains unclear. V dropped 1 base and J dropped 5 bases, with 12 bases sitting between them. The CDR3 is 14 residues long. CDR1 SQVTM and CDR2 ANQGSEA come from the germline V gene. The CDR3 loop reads CSVEGRGRDNEQFF. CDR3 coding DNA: TGCAGCGTTGAAGGACGCGGTAGGGACAATGAGCAGTTCTTC.

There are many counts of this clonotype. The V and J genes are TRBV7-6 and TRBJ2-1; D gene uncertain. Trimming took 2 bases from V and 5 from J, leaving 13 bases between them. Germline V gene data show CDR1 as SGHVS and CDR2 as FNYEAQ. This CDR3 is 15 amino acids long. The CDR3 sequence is CASSLSHGPDNEQFF. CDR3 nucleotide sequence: TGTGCCAGCAGCTTATCACACGGACCTGACAATGAGCAGTTCTTC.

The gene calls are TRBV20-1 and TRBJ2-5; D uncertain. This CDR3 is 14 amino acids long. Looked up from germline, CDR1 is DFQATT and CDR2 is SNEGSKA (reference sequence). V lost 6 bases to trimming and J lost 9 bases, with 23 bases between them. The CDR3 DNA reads TGCAGTGCCTCCGACCTATCGAGATCTGGGGCCCAGTACTTC. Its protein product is CSASDLSRSGAQYF.

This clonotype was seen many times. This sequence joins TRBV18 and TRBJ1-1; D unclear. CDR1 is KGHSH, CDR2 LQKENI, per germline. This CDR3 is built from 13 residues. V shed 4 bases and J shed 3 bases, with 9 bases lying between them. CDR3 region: CASSQGSDTEAFF. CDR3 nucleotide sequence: TGTGCCAGCTCACAAGGTTCTGACACTGAAGCTTTCTTT. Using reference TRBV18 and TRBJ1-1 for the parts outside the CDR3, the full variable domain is NAGVMQNPRHLVRRRGQEARLRCSPMKGHSHVYWYRQLPEEGLKFMVYLQKENIIDESGMPKERFSAEFPKEGPSILRIQQVVRGDSAAYFCASSQGSDTEAFFGQGTRLTVV.

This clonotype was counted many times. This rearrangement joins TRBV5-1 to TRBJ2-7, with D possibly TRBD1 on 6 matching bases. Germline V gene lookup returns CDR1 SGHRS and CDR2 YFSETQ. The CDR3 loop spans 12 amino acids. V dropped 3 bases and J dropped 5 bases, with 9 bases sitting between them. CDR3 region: CASSSPGDEQYF. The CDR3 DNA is TGCGCCAGCAGCTCCCCAGGGGACGAGCAGTACTTC. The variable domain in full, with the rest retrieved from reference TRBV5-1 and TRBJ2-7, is KAGVTQTPRYLIKTRGQQVTLSCSPISGHRSVSWYQQTPGQGLQFLFEYFSETQRNKGNFPGRFSGRQFSNSRSEMNVSTLELGDSALYLCASSSPGDEQYFGPGTRLTVT.

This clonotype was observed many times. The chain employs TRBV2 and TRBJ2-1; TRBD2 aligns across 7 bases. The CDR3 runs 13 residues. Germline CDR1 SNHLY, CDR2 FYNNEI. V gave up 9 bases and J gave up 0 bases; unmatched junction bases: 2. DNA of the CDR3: TGTGCCAGGGGGGGGAGCTCCTACAATGAGCAGTTCTTC. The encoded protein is CARGGSSYNEQFF.

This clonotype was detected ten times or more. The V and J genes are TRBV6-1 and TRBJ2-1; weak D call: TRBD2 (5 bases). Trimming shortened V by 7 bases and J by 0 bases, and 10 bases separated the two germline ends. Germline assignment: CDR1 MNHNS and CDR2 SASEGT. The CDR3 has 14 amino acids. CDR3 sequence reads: CASKLVTSYNEQFF. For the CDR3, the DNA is TGTGCCAGCAAACTAGTGACCTCCTACAATGAGCAGTTCTTC.

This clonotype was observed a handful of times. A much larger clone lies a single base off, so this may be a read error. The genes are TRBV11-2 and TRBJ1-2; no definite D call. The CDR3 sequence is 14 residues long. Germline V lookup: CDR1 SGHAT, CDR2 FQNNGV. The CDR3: CVSSLDREGGGYTF. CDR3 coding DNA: TGTGTCAGCAGCTTAGATCGCGAGGGTGGCGGCTACACCTTC.

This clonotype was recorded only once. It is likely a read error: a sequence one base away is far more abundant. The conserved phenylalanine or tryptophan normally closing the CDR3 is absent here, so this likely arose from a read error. In DNA form, the CDR3 reads TGTGCCAGCAGCTTAGGGGGGGCTAACACTGAAGCTTTCTTA. Its translation: CASSLGGANTEAFL. The chain is built from TRBV7-9 and TRBJ1-1, with D possibly matching TRBD1 (6 bases). Trimming took off 1 base at V and 2 bases at J, with 8 bases between the two ends. The CDR3 contains 14 residues. CDR1 is SEHNR and CDR2 is FQNEAQ in the germline V gene (reference sequence).

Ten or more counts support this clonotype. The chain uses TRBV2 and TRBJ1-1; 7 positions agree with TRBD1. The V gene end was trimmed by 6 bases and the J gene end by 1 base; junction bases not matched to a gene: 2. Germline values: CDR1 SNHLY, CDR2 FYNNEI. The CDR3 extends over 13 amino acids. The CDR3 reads CASSRDRNTEAFF. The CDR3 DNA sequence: TGTGCCAGCAGCCGGGACAGGAACACTGAAGCTTTCTTT.

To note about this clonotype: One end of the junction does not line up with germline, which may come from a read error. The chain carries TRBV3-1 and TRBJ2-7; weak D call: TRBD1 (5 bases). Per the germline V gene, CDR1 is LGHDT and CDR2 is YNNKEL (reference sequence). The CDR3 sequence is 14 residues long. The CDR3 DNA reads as TGTGCCAGCAGCCAGACAGCCGGTTCCGACGAGCTGTACTTC. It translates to CASSQTAGSDELYF.

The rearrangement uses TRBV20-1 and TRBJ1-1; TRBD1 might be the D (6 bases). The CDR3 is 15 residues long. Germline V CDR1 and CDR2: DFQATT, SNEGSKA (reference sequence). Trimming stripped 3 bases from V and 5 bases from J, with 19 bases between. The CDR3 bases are TGCAGTGCTAGGCGCCCGACAGGAGAGAGTACTGAAGCTTTCTTT. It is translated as CSARRPTGESTEAFF.

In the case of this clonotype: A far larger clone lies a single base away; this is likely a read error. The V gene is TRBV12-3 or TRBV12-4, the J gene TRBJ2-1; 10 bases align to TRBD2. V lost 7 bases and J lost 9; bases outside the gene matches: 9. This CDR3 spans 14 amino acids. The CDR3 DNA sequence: TGTGCCAGCACCCCAGCGGGAGGGCTGGGTGAGCAGTTCTTC. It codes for CASTPAGGLGEQFF.

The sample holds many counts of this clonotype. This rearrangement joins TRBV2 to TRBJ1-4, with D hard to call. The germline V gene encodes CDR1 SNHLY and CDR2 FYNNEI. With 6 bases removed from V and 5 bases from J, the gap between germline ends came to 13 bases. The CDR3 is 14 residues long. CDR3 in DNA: TGTGCCAGCAGAAGCAGGATAAACAATGAAAAACTGTTTTTT. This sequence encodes CASRSRINNEKLFF.

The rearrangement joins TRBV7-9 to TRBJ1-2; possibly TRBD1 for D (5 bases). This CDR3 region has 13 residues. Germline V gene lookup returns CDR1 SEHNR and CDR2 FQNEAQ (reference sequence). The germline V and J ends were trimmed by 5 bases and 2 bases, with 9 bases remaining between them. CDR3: CASSPRENYGYTF. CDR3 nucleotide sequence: TGTGCCAGCAGCCCCAGGGAGAACTATGGCTACACCTTC.

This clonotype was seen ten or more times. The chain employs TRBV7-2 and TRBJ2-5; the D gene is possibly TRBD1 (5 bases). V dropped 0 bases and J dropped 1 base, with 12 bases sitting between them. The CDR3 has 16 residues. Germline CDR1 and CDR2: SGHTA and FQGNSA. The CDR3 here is CASSLAQVQGQETQYF. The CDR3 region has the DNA TGTGCCAGCAGCTTAGCGCAGGTGCAGGGCCAAGAGACCCAGTACTTC. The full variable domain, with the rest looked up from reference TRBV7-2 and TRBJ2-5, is GAGVSQSPSNKVTEKGKDVELRCDPISGHTALYWYRQSLGQGLEFLIYFQGNSAPDKSGLPSDRFSAERTGGSVSTLTIQRTQQEDSAVYLCASSLAQVQGQETQYFGPGTRLLVL.

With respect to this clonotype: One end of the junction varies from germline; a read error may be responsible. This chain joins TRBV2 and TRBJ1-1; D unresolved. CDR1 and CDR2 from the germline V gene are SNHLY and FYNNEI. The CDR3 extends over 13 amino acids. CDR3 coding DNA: TGTGCCAGCAGAGATGAGGGTGGCACTGAAGCTTTCTTC. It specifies CASRDEGGTEAFF.

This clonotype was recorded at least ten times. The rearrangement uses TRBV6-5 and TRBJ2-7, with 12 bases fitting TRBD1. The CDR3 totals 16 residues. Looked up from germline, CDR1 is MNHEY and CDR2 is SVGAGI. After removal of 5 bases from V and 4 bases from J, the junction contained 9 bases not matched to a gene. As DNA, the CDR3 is TGTGCCAGCAGTCAGAGAGGGGACAGGGGGCTATACGAGCAGTACTTC. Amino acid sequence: CASSQRGDRGLYEQYF.

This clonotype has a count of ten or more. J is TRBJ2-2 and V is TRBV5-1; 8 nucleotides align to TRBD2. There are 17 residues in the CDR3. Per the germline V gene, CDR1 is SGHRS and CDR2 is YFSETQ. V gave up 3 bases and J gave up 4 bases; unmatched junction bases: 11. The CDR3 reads CASSSEGAGVSTGELFF. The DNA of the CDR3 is TGCGCCAGCAGCTCCGAGGGAGCGGGAGTAAGCACCGGGGAGCTGTTTTTT.

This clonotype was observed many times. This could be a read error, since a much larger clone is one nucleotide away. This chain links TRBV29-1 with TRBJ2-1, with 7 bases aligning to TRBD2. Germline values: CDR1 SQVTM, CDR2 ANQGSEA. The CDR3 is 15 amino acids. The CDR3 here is CSVEGGTTSYNEQSF. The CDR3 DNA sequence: TGCAGCGTTGAAGGCGGGACTACATCCTACAATGAGCAGTCCTTC.

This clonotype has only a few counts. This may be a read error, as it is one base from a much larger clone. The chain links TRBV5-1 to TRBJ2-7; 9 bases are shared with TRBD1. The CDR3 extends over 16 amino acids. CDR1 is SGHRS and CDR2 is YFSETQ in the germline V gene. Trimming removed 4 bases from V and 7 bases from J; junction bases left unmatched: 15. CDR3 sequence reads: CASSLGDRDWAVEQYF. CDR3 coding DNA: TGCGCCAGCAGCCTTGGGGACAGGGATTGGGCGGTGGAGCAGTACTTC.

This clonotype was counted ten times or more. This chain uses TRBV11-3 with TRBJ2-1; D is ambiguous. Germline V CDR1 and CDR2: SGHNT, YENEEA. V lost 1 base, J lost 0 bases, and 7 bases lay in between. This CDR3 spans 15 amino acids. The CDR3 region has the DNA TGTGCCAGCAGCTTAGGGGGTCTCTCCTACAATGAGCAGTTCTTC. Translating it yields CASSLGGLSYNEQFF.

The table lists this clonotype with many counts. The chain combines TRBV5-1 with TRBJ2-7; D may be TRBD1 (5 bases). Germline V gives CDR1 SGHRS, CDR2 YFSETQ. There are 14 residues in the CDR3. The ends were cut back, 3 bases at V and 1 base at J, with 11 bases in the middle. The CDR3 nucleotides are TGCGCCAGCAGCTCCCGGACATCTTCCTACGAGCAGTACTTC. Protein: CASSSRTSSYEQYF.

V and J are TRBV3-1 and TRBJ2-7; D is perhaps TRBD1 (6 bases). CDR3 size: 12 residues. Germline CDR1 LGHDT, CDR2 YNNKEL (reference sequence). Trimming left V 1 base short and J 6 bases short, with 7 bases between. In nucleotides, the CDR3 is TGTGCCAGCAGCCAAGGACAGGTCGAGCAGTACTTC. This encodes CASSQGQVEQYF.

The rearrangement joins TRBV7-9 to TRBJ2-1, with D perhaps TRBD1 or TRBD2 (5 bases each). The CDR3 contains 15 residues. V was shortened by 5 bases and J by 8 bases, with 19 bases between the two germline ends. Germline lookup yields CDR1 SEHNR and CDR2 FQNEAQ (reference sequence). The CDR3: CASSQRGAPMDEQFF. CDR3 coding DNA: TGTGCCAGCAGCCAGAGAGGGGCGCCGATGGATGAGCAGTTCTTC.

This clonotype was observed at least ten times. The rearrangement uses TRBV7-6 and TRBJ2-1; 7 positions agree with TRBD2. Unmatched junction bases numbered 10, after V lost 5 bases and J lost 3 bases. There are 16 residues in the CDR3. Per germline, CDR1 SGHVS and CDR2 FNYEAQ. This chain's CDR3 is CASSPTSGMNYNEQFF. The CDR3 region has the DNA TGTGCCAGCAGCCCGACGAGCGGGATGAACTACAATGAGCAGTTCTTC. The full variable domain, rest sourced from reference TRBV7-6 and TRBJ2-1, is GAGVSQSPRYKVTKRGQDVALRCDPISGHVSLYWYRQALGQGPEFLTYFNYEAQQDKSGLPNDRFSAERPEGSISTLTIQRTEQRDSAMYRCASSPTSGMNYNEQFFGPGTRLTVL.

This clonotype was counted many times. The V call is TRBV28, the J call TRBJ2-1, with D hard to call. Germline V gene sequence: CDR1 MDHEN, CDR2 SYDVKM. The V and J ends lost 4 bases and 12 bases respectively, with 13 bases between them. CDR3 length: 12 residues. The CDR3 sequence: CASSSNDFGQFF. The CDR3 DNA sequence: TGTGCCAGCAGTTCCAACGACTTCGGGCAGTTCTTC.